The present T cell receptor beta chain was sequenced within a study of CD8 T cells in ankylosing spondylitis. Germline CDR1 SGHRS, CDR2 YFSETQ. Trimming shortened V by 3 bases and J by 5 bases, and 12 bases separated the two germline ends. The CDR3 has 14 residues. Of note for this clonotype: Antigen specificity is unknown.

The study's findings and limits: Past studies reported some motif variants in reactive arthritis synovial fluid and blood. Disease-linked clones bore a CD8+ phenotype, appearing relatively rarely in peripheral blood. A TCR beta motif of about eight highly homologous variants appeared characteristic of ankylosing spondylitis blood. According to the report, clones linked to the disease were significantly enriched in matched synovial fluid samples taken from ankylosing spondylitis patients.

As the method for making TCR beta libraries, quantitative 5'-RACE with molecular barcodes was used. TCRdb itself ran the 5' RACE reads through MiXCR, one entry per CDR3 protein. Seen here are approximately 400,000 distinct CDR3 sequences, around 26% observed once, and the top ten hold 0.89%. The chain uses TRBV5-1 and TRBJ2-1; D is possibly TRBD1 or TRBD2 (5 bases each). The sequenced sample was blood, either unsorted or a sorted T cell fraction (not recorded which). The clonotype was recovered from a male donor with ankylosing spondylitis. The CDR3 sequence is CASSSSGRHNEQFF. CDR3 DNA sequence: TGCGCCAGCAGCTCCTCAGGGAGACACAATGAGCAGTTCTTC.